These T cell receptor beta chains were read from a single sample in a study of identical twins. In TCRdb, the 5' RACE reads were re-called with MiXCR into one record per CDR3 protein. This sample has around 550,000 distinct CDR3 sequences; over 12% occur once, and the top ten carry 0.35% to 0.45%. These data were also filed under a second study, of yellow fever vaccine responses in identical twins.

Material: CD4+ T cells sorted from blood. These receptors all come from a woman in her late teens or twenties in good health. CDR3s include the opening cysteine and the closing phenylalanine or tryptophan. Fields, in order: D gene, clone size, V gene, J gene, CDR3 protein, CDR3 DNA. D genes are given only for firm matches. Clone size is shown for a subset of rows, as once, few, many or a class of expanded clone.

.	few	TRBV24-1	TRBJ2-3	CATSDTGRNTDTQYF	TGTGCCACCAGTGATACGGGACGGAACACAGATACGCAGTATTTT
.	.	TRBV5-1	TRBJ2-3	CASSLDSSRDTQYF	TGCGCCAGCAGCTTGGATTCGTCCCGAGATACGCAGTATTTT
TRBD1	.	TRBV3-1	TRBJ1-1	CASSHSPGQSVETEAFF	TGTGCCAGCAGCCATTCCCCGGGACAGAGTGTGGAAACTGAAGCTTTCTTT
TRBD1	few	TRBV11-1	TRBJ2-2	CASSLRQGDGTGELFF	TGTGCCAGCAGCTTAAGACAGGGAGATGGTACCGGGGAGCTGTTTTTT
.	few	TRBV12-3/TRBV12-4	TRBJ2-6	CASTEGVLSGANVLTF	TGTGCCAGCACAGAGGGAGTCCTCTCTGGGGCCAACGTCCTGACTTTC
.	.	TRBV5-1	TRBJ2-1	CASSGGQPGNEQFF	TGCGCCAGCAGCGGCGGACAGCCAGGGAATGAGCAGTTCTTC
TRBD1	few	TRBV20-1	TRBJ1-1	CSASEGAMNTEAFF	TGCAGTGCTAGCGAGGGGGCCATGAACACTGAAGCTTTCTTT
TRBD1	.	TRBV6-5	TRBJ1-5	CASSFNTGDQPQHF	TGTGCCAGCAGTTTTAACACAGGGGATCAGCCCCAGCATTTT
.	few	TRBV5-1	TRBJ1-6	CASSKVGDSPLHF	TGCGCCAGCAGCAAGGTTGGGGATTCACCCCTCCACTTT
.	many	TRBV12-3/TRBV12-4	TRBJ1-2	CASSFTPGFGYTF	TGTGCCAGCAGTTTTACCCCAGGGTTTGGCTACACCTTC
TRBD2	few	TRBV5-1	TRBJ2-2	CASSLVSFRGANTGELFF	TGCGCCAGCAGCTTGGTGTCCTTTCGGGGGGCGAACACCGGGGAGCTGTTTTTT
.	few	TRBV4-1	TRBJ1-2	CASRGYTF	TGCGCCAGCCGTGGCTACACCTTC
.	few	TRBV28	TRBJ2-2	CASRAGQSTGELFF	TGTGCCAGCAGAGCGGGACAGAGCACCGGGGAGCTGTTTTTT
.	few	TRBV18	TRBJ2-7	CASSPRLGKYEQYF	TGTGCCAGCTCACCTAGACTAGGGAAATACGAGCAGTACTTC
.	few	TRBV12-3/TRBV12-4	TRBJ2-1	CASSLGIASNEQFF	TGTGCCAGCAGTTTAGGGATCGCTTCTAATGAGCAGTTCTTC
TRBD2	.	TRBV6-2/TRBV6-3	TRBJ2-1	CASSYGGTNNNEQFF	TGTGCCAGCAGTTACGGCGGGACTAACAACAATGAGCAGTTCTTC
.	.	TRBV2	TRBJ1-2	CASNSNGYTF	TGTGCCAGCAACTCGAATGGCTACACCTTC
.	.	TRBV18	TRBJ2-2	CASSPQRGDTGELFF	TGTGCCAGCTCACCACAGAGGGGTGACACCGGGGAGCTGTTTTTT
.	.	TRBV27	TRBJ2-1	CASSFLHNEQFF	TGTGCCAGCAGTTTTTTGCACAATGAGCAGTTCTTC
TRBD1	.	TRBV28	TRBJ1-5	CASTGQGAGNQPQHF	TGTGCCAGCACGGGACAGGGGGCGGGCAATCAGCCCCAGCATTTT
TRBD2	few	TRBV5-1	TRBJ2-3	CASSPRLAGGTSTDTQYF	TGCGCCAGCAGCCCCCGACTAGCGGGAGGTACTAGCACAGATACGCAGTATTTT
.	.	TRBV28	TRBJ2-7	CASSPPSGLRGYF	TGTGCCAGCAGTCCACCCTCGGGCCTAAGGGGGTACTTC
.	few	TRBV12-3/TRBV12-4	TRBJ1-4	CASSFHHGQPNEKLFF	TGTGCCAGCAGTTTCCACCACGGACAGCCTAATGAAAAACTGTTTTTT
.	.	TRBV6-5	TRBJ1-2	CASSYKSKKTTNYGYTF	TGTGCCAGCAGTTACAAATCAAAGAAAACTACTAACTATGGCTACACCTTC
TRBD1	few	TRBV20-1	TRBJ1-4	CSVTGGNEKLFF	TGCAGTGTCACAGGGGGCAATGAAAAACTGTTTTTT
TRBD1	.	TRBV18	TRBJ2-1	CASSPTFGTAELEQFF	TGTGCCAGCTCACCAACTTTTGGGACAGCTGAGCTTGAGCAGTTCTTC
TRBD2	few	TRBV24-1	TRBJ2-1	CATSDVTSGRNYNEQFF	TGTGCCACCAGTGATGTGACTAGCGGGAGAAACTACAATGAGCAGTTCTTC
TRBD1	.	TRBV20-1	TRBJ2-7	CSARDRSSSYEQYF	TGCAGTGCGAGGGACAGGTCGAGCTCCTACGAGCAGTACTTC
.	few	TRBV27	TRBJ1-2	CASSLSENNYGYTF	TGTGCCAGCAGTTTGTCAGAAAATAACTATGGCTACACCTTC
TRBD2	.	TRBV24-1	TRBJ2-1	CATRRGTSGGYNEQFF	TGTGCCACCCGGCGAGGGACTAGCGGAGGATACAATGAGCAGTTCTTC
.	few	TRBV6-5	TRBJ1-4	CASSYSGHPNEKLFF	TGTGCCAGCAGTTACTCGGGACACCCTAATGAAAAACTGTTTTTT
TRBD1	few	TRBV5-1	TRBJ2-5	CASSASGQGQETQYF	TGCGCCAGCAGCGCCTCCGGACAGGGGCAAGAGACCCAGTACTTC
TRBD2	.	TRBV29-1	TRBJ2-1	CSVATLAGDYNEQFF	TGCAGCGTCGCGACACTAGCGGGGGACTACAATGAGCAGTTCTTC
TRBD2	few	TRBV2	TRBJ2-5	CASSITGTRQETQYF	TGTGCCAGCAGTATTACCGGGACTAGACAAGAGACCCAGTACTTC
.	.	TRBV28	TRBJ2-2	CASSSERQGGLNTGELFF	TGTGCCAGCAGTTCCGAACGCCAGGGTGGCCTGAACACCGGGGAGCTGTTTTTT
.	many	TRBV24-1	TRBJ2-1	CATSAPGLSGNEQFF	TGTGCCACCAGTGCTCCGGGCCTCTCGGGGAATGAGCAGTTCTTC
.	few	TRBV11-2	TRBJ1-2	CASSPRTGGYDSGYTF	TGTGCCAGCAGCCCGCGGACGGGAGGGTATGACTCTGGCTACACCTTC
TRBD2	few	TRBV2	TRBJ2-3	CASSSLLAGEDTQYF	TGTGCCAGCAGTAGTTTACTAGCGGGAGAAGATACGCAGTATTTT
TRBD1	few	TRBV5-5	TRBJ2-5	CASSLDRGRGETQYF	TGTGCCAGCAGCTTGGACAGGGGGCGCGGTGAGACCCAGTACTTC
.	.	TRBV20-1	TRBJ2-2	CSASPGSNTGELFF	TGCAGTGCTAGTCCGGGCTCGAACACCGGGGAGCTGTTTTTT
TRBD1	once	TRBV7-9	TRBJ2-7	CASSSYRGLNEQYF	TGTGCCAGCAGCTCCTACAGGGGGCTAAACGAGCAGTACTTC
.	.	TRBV28	TRBJ2-2	CASTIGGSNTGELFF	TGTGCCAGCACCATTGGTGGGTCGAACACCGGGGAGCTGTTTTTT
.	few	TRBV25-1	TRBJ2-7	CASGSTLPMYEQYF	TGTGCCAGCGGAAGTACCCTACCGATGTACGAGCAGTACTTC
TRBD1	few	TRBV12-3/TRBV12-4	TRBJ1-5	CASSGQGLNQPQHF	TGTGCCAGCAGCGGACAGGGGCTGAATCAGCCCCAGCATTTT
.	few	TRBV5-1	TRBJ2-5	CASSHLYQETQYF	TGCGCCAGCAGCCACTTGTACCAAGAGACCCAGTACTTC
.	few	TRBV10-3	TRBJ1-1	CATWTDKNTEAFF	TGTGCCACTTGGACAGATAAGAACACTGAAGCTTTCTTT